Listed here is a single TCR beta chain. Its antigen is not yet known. The input lacks base qualities; no much larger clone sits a single base away. This record belongs to a study of CD8+ T cells in alopecia areata (dated by TCRdb to between 2018 and 2020). For the study in its entirety: Treated patients were enrolled in an open-label pilot trial of oral tofacitinib, 5 to 10 mg twice daily, for moderate-to-severe alopecia areata. Tofacitinib was given for 6 to 18 months, followed by 6 months of follow-up off drug to assess delayed response and recurrence. Amplification of TCRbeta CDR3 regions was done by immunoSEQ multiplex PCR using 35 Vbeta forward primers and 13 Jbeta reverse primers. Disease severity in treated patients was measured with the SALT score, which quantifies the percentage of affected scalp surface area. In both human patients and the C3H/HeJ mouse model, the study applied high-throughput TCRbeta sequencing to look at T cell clonal expansion in alopecia areata. Clonality in the scalp was compared among normal scalp (n=4), patchy alopecia areata scalp (n=8), and alopecia totalis/universalis scalp (n=8). RNA was obtained with the PAXgene miRNA kit for fixed scalp, the miRNeasy kit for PBMCs, and the RNeasy kit for mouse skin. Biopsies were taken from tofacitinib-treated patients at baseline and again at 4 and 24 weeks into treatment, and several of those patients also had a later scalp biopsy. Scalp tissue and sorted CD4+ and CD8+ peripheral blood T cells from patchy and totalis/universalis alopecia areata patients and from healthy controls were covered by human TCRbeta sequencing. Findings and caveats that apply to the study as a whole: Many expanded lesional clones persisted in scalp and blood during tofacitinib treatment, which may partly explain relapse after stopping treatment. Shared TCR sequences between patients were less evident than in mice, which may be partly attributable to HLA diversity in the patient population. Unlike mouse skin, which is dominated by gammadelta T cells, normal human skin has resident alphabeta T cells that are also sequenced, and this complicates analysis of the scalp TCR repertoire. Because the treated cohort was small and had just a single nonresponder, larger studies are needed to establish links between baseline CD8+ expansion and response. Lesional scalp, especially in alopecia totalis/universalis, showed higher clonality and more expanded CD8+ clones than normal scalp, suggesting antigenic drive. Tofacitinib significantly decreased scalp clonality and the number of expanded CD8+ clones among the top 100 scalp clones.

Libraries were constructed by the immunoSEQ multiplex PCR assay. For TCR sequencing, RNA was extracted from every sample and reverse transcribed into cDNA to serve as template. First-strand cDNA was synthesized with SuperScript III using a 2:1 mix of oligo-dT and random hexamers. A synthetic immune receptor repertoire was used to gauge amplification bias, and whatever bias remained was removed computationally. On the authors' methods: After raw reads were preprocessed to remove errors, the CDR3 was defined following IMGT conventions as running from the conserved cysteine to phenylalanine. To get clonality, Shannon entropy was normalized by log2 of the number of productive unique TCRs and the result was subtracted from 1. CD4 or CD8 identity of scalp clones was inferred by cross-referencing scalp TCRbeta sequences with sorted blood CD4 and CD8 repertoires. The clones in this table, taken by TCRdb from immuneACCESS, are in-frame only. Not every clone is retained; where verified, under half of the shortfall comes from an unresolved V gene, and the cause of the rest is unknown. V and J calls and clone size follow that table, whereas D and trimming were derived from the DNA. For this sample there are some 100,000 clones; roughly 60% appear just once. The ten largest clones represent around 30% of the sample.

The time point label of this sample denotes: about four weeks on oral tofacitinib. Per the publication, the treatment or condition label means: oral pan-JAK inhibitor, 5-10 mg twice daily. Lesional scalp punch biopsies and peripheral blood were obtained from alopecia areata patients. After PBMCs were isolated by density centrifugation and stained for CD3, CD4 and CD8, a FACSAria was used to sort CD4+ and CD8+ T cells. According to the germline V gene, CDR1 reads MGHDK and CDR2 reads SYGVNS. The trim is 7 bases for V and 1 base for J, with a gap of 10 bases between the germline ends. The CDR3 starts with the cysteine, ends with the phenylalanine, and has 13 residues. Only the CDR3 DNA stays, 39 bases, in frame from base 1.

The rearranged chain carries TRBV25-1 and TRBJ1-1; D gene: possibly TRBD1, on 6 matching bases. Sequences were derived from CD8+ T cells sorted from blood, sampled at week 4, from a patient treated with tofacitinib. This sequence was found in a human donor with alopecia areata. The bases are TGTGCCAGCAACCTACAGGGGAACACTGAAGCTTTCTTT. Its protein reads: CASNLQGNTEAFF.